A single TCR beta chain is shown here with its context. Enrollees, about 18 to 89 years old, lived in around 23 US areas. Participants had their cohort set by participant-reported clinical history. V dropped 5 bases and J dropped 0 bases, with 7 bases sitting between them. This CDR3 comprises 14 residues. Germline values: CDR1 MDHEN, CDR2 SYDVKM. Original processing notes: Estimated nucleated cell counts came from reference gene primer amplification. Profiling relied on immunoSEQ multiplex PCR, and the TCRdb table lists in-frame clones only, not all of them. The DNA gave D and trimming, while V, J and clone size come from that table. The table has around 260,000 clones, around 84% seen once. The source of the sample is a study of blood T cell repertoires in COVID-19. Across the study: Samples of COVID-19 (acute and convalescent) were obtained from the United States, Italy and Spain.

This sequence was found in a man younger than 40 with acute COVID-19. The chain couples TRBV28 to TRBJ2-2; D might be TRBD1 (5 bases). The sample was PBMCs or T cells enriched from blood (not recorded which). DNA of the CDR3: TGTGCCAGCAGTGGGGCCCCGAACACCGGGGAGCTGTTTTTT. It specifies CASSGAPNTGELFF. Together with reference TRBV28 and TRBJ2-2, the CDR3 gives the full variable domain: DVKVTQSSRYLVKRTGEKVFLECVQDMDHENMFWYRQDPGLGLRLIYFSYDVKMKEKGDIPEGYSVSREKKERFSLILESASTNQTSMYLCASSGAPNTGELFFGEGSRLTVL.